This TCR beta chain comes out of a study of breast tumors, draining lymph nodes, adjacent tissues. The study, taken as a whole, reports: Tumor repertoires ranked between lymph nodes and nontumor tissue in diversity, with V and J gene preferences. That most tumor T cells come from lymph nodes remained unproven.

The lymph nodes were axillary draining lymph nodes from breast cancer patients. Germline V gene sequence: CDR1 KGHDR, CDR2 SFDVKD. Trimming took off 1 base at V and 4 bases at J, with 13 bases between the two ends. This CDR3 region has 16 residues. TCRdb passed the multiplex PCR reads through MiXCR, listing each CDR3 protein once. The sample lists 160,000 or so distinct CDR3 sequences, approximately 30% seen once, with 3% to 4.5% in the top ten. In this sample, this clonotype turned up many times. Its cognate antigen is unknown. The V call is TRBV24-1, the J call TRBJ2-1; the D gene is possibly TRBD1 (5 bases). The source is a female donor with breast cancer. Some clones in this sample may be carry-over from other donors' samples. Sequencing was performed on axillary lymph node tissue. DNA of the CDR3: TGTGCCACCAGTGATTTAAGGCAGGGCTCGTACAATGAGCAGTTCTTC. It is translated as CATSDLRQGSYNEQFF.